The 18 T cell receptor beta chains below all came from one sample that was sequenced in a study of blood T cell repertoires in COVID-19. Sequencing was performed with immunoSEQ multiplex PCR; in TCRdb, only in-frame clones are kept and a portion is missing. The data contain around 210,000 clones, 65% to 90% of them singletons. Sequencing was carried out using peripheral blood. The receptors were sampled from a man in his forties or fifties with COVID-19, enrolled during active disease.

The chain joins TRBV19 to TRBJ1-5; D may be TRBD1 (5 bases). This CDR3 has 15 amino acids. The germline gives CDR1 LNHDA, CDR2 SQIVND (reference sequence). V gave up 6 bases and J gave up 2 bases, with 14 bases separating them. CDR3 DNA sequence: TGTGCCAGTAGCACGACAGCTACCGGCAATCAGCCCCAGCATTTT. Residues: CASSTTATGNQPQHF.

The V and J genes are TRBV3-1 (or the pseudogene TRBV3-2) and TRBJ1-6; unclear D gene. V was shortened by 8 bases and J by 8 bases, with 13 bases between the two germline ends. Per the germline V gene, CDR1 is LGHDT and CDR2 is YNNKEL (reference sequence). The CDR3 covers 13 residues. This CDR3 is CASGGERDSPLHF. CDR3 coding DNA: TGTGCCAGCGGCGGGGAGAGGGATTCACCCCTCCACTTT.

The rearrangement joins TRBV2 to TRBJ2-4; 12 bases are shared with TRBD1. CDR1 SNHLY and CDR2 FYNNEI come from the germline V gene. V shed 7 bases and J 4 bases; nucleotides not matched to a gene: 11. CDR3 length equals 17 residues. The CDR3 DNA sequence: TGTGCCAGCAAGACTACCGGGACAGGGGGCGCGAAAAACATTCAGTACTTC. Translation: CASKTTGTGGAKNIQYF.

The chain recombines TRBV3-1 (or the pseudogene TRBV3-2) with TRBJ2-5; the match to TRBD1 covers 8 bases. This CDR3 is built from 16 residues. Trimming cost V 4 bases and J 1 base; bases outside gene matches: 8. The germline V gene encodes CDR1 LGHDT and CDR2 YNNKEL (reference sequence). CDR3 nucleotides: TGTGCCAGCAGCCTGTGGACAGGGAGATTCCAAGAGACCCAGTACTTC. This encodes CASSLWTGRFQETQYF.

The V gene is TRBV27, the J gene TRBJ2-7; 8 nucleotides align to TRBD1. Germline-derived CDR1 and CDR2 are MNHEY and SMNVEV (reference sequence). The CDR3 consists of 12 residues. CDR3 amino acids: CEPGQASYEQYF. The CDR3 DNA reads as TGTGAACCGGGACAGGCCTCCTACGAGCAGTACTTC.

The rearrangement joins TRBV5-4 to TRBJ2-3; TRBD2 matches at 7 bases. V dropped 3 bases and J dropped 0; count of bases not matched to a gene: 7. The CDR3 is 16 residues long. CDR1 and CDR2 from the germline V gene are SGHNT and YYREEE (reference sequence). The CDR3 spells CASSWGRGVSTDTQYF. In nucleotides, the CDR3 is TGTGCCAGCAGCTGGGGCCGGGGGGTTAGCACAGATACGCAGTATTTT.

V and J are TRBV10-3 and TRBJ2-1; no clear D. From germline, CDR1 is ENHRY and CDR2 SYGVKD. V lost 10 bases and J 5 bases, leaving 9 bases between the germline ends. This CDR3 has 11 residues. The DNA for the CDR3 is TGTGCCACCAGCCCCGACAATGAGCAGTTCTTC. It yields the protein CATSPDNEQFF.

This clone was seen only a few times. The chain carries TRBV18 and TRBJ2-1; the match to TRBD2 covers 13 bases. This CDR3 is built from 16 residues. Losses at the gene ends were 1 base for V and 9 bases for J; bases not matched to a gene: 6. Germline V gene sequence: CDR1 KGHSH, CDR2 LQKENI. The CDR3 region is CASSPLNGLAGVEQFF. CDR3 in DNA: TGTGCCAGCTCACCACTGAACGGACTAGCGGGGGTTGAGCAGTTCTTC.

This rearrangement joins TRBV30 to TRBJ2-2, with TRBD1 as a possible D gene (6 bases). The CDR3 loop spans 16 amino acids. Trimming removed 0 bases from V and 5 bases from J, with 16 bases in between. CDR1 is GTSNPN and CDR2 is SVGIG in the germline V gene (reference sequence). DNA for the CDR3: TGTGCCTGGAGTGTAGGAGGCAGGGGAAATACCGGGGAGCTGTTTTTT. It translates to CAWSVGGRGNTGELFF.

The chain employs TRBV5-1 and TRBJ2-2; TRBD2 might be the D (6 bases). The V gene lost 0 bases and the J gene lost 1 base, with 10 bases spanning the gap. Germline V gene lookup returns CDR1 SGHRS and CDR2 YFSETQ. The CDR3 runs 16 residues. The CDR3 sequence is CASSLGSAGNTGELFF. The CDR3 DNA follows: TGCGCCAGCAGCTTGGGTTCAGCGGGGAACACCGGGGAGCTGTTTTTT. Complete variable domain (other parts from reference TRBV5-1 and TRBJ2-2): KAGVTQTPRYLIKTRGQQVTLSCSPISGHRSVSWYQQTPGQGLQFLFEYFSETQRNKGNFPGRFSGRQFSNSRSEMNVSTLELGDSALYLCASSLGSAGNTGELFFGEGSRLTVL.

The chain links TRBV29-1 to TRBJ1-5, with 9 positions matching TRBD1. This CDR3 spans 15 amino acids. The V gene end was trimmed by 6 bases and the J gene end by 6 bases; junction bases not matched to a gene: 12. Germline V gene sequence: CDR1 SQVTM, CDR2 ANQGSEA. CDR3 in amino acids: CSVASGTGSGQPQHF. The CDR3 region has the DNA TGCAGCGTAGCCTCCGGGACAGGGTCCGGTCAGCCCCAGCATTTT. Variable domain in full (rest from reference TRBV29-1 and TRBJ1-5): SAVISQKPSRDICQRGTSLTIQCQVDSQVTMMFWYRQQPGQSLTLIATANQGSEATYESGFVIDKFPISRPNLTFSTLTVSNMSPEDSSIYLCSVASGTGSGQPQHFGDGTRLSIL.

The chain links TRBV18 to TRBJ2-5, with D uncertain. This CDR3 region has 12 residues. Trimming stripped 3 bases from V and 2 bases from J, with 4 bases between. Germline V gene data show CDR1 as KGHSH and CDR2 as LQKENI. Here the CDR3 reads CASSPTQETQYF. The CDR3 bases are TGTGCCAGCTCACCGACACAAGAGACCCAGTACTTC.

The chain couples TRBV30 to TRBJ1-5, with 8 bases matching TRBD1. V lost 4 bases to trimming and J lost 3 bases; unmatched junction nucleotides: 5. This CDR3 has 14 residues. Germline CDR1 reads GTSNPN; CDR2 reads SVGIG (reference sequence). DNA of the CDR3: TGTGCCTGGAATCGACAGGGGAACAATCAGCCCCAGCATTTT. Its translation: CAWNRQGNNQPQHF.

The V gene is TRBV6-2 or TRBV6-3, the J gene TRBJ1-5; no definite D call. V was trimmed by 5 bases and J by 3 bases, leaving 14 bases between them. CDR1 and CDR2 from the germline V gene are MNHEY and SVGEGT. The length of the CDR3 is 15 residues. CDR3 coding DNA: TGTGCCAGCAGTCCCCACGGGGTAAACAATCAGCCCCAGCATTTT. Translated, it gives CASSPHGVNNQPQHF.

V usage is TRBV5-4 and J usage is TRBJ1-1, with TRBD1 identical over 7 bases. In germline, CDR1 is SGHNT, CDR2 YYREEE (reference sequence). The CDR3 sequence is 14 residues long. The junction had 4 bases not matched to a gene; V was cut back by 4 bases and J by 1 base. The CDR3 loop reads CASSVRTGNTEAFF. The CDR3 nucleotides read TGTGCCAGCAGCGTAAGGACAGGGAACACTGAAGCTTTCTTT.

The rearrangement links TRBV13 to TRBJ2-5, with 7 bases matching TRBD1. The trim removed 3 bases at V and 1 base at J, leaving 5 bases unmatched. Germline CDR1 PRHDT, CDR2 FYEKMQ (reference sequence). CDR3 length: 15 residues. The CDR3 loop reads CASSLGQNLQETQYF. CDR3 DNA: TGTGCCAGCAGCTTGGGACAGAACCTCCAAGAGACCCAGTACTTC.

J is TRBJ2-7 and V is TRBV10-3; the match to TRBD1 covers 9 bases. The CDR3 is 14 amino acids. Unmatched junction bases numbered 4, after V lost 1 base and J lost 6 bases. Looked up from germline, CDR1 is ENHRY and CDR2 is SYGVKD. CDR3 DNA sequence: TGTGCCATCAGTGAGTTGGACAGGGGAGGCGAGCAGTACTTC. Translation: CAISELDRGGEQYF.

This clone turned up a few times. This chain links TRBV5-4 with TRBJ2-2, with unresolved D. This CDR3 comprises 15 residues. CDR1 and CDR2 (germline): SGHNT, YYREEE (reference sequence). V gave up 4 bases and J gave up 4 bases, with 14 bases separating them. In nucleotides, the CDR3 is TGTGCCAGCAGCGTTGGAGCAACGAGCACCGGGGAGCTGTTTTTT. It encodes CASSVGATSTGELFF.